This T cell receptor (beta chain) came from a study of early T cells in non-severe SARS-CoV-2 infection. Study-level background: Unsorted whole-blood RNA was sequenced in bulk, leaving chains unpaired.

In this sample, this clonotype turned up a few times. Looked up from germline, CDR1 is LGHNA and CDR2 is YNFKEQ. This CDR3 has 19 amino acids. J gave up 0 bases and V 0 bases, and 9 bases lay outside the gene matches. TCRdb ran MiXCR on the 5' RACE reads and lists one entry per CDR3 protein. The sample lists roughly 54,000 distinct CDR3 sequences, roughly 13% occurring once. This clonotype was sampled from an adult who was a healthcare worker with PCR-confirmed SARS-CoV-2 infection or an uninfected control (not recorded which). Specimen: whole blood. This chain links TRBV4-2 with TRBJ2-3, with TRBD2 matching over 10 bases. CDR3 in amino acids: CASSQEWLAGAVSTDTQYF. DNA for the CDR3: TGTGCCAGCAGCCAAGAGTGGCTAGCGGGGGCCGTTAGCACAGATACGCAGTATTTT.